Here is one T cell receptor beta chain with its context. There are a few counts of this clonotype. Which antigen it targets is not known. Within one base of it there is no much larger clone, and no base qualities were kept. This specimen belongs to a study of T cells of healthy individuals (dated by TCRdb to between 2018 and 2020). Receptors were amplified or captured by 5' RACE. Sequencer: Illumina MiSeq. TCRdb reworked the public reads: Q25 trimming with fastp, MiXCR clone assembly, productive beta chains retained. Duplicate CDR3 protein sequences are folded into a single record with the most common DNA and genes. This sample gives more than 60,000 distinct CDR3 sequences in total; 16% of them show up just once. Around 4.6% of the sample goes to the ten largest clones. V loses 0 bases of germline sequence and J loses 1 base, and the interval between the two ends is 3 bases. Including cysteine and phenylalanine, the CDR3 has 14 amino acids. The DNA shown is the 42-base CDR3, in frame from base 1. Taken from the germline V gene, the CDR1 and CDR2 loops are SGHVS and FNYEAQ.

This receptor was identified in a human donor in good health. The sequence links TRBV7-6 to TRBJ2-2; a confident D gene designation cannot be given. The DNA sequence follows: TGTGCCAGCAGCTTAGCGGAGAACACCGGGGAGCTGTTTTTT. It codes for CASSLAENTGELFF.